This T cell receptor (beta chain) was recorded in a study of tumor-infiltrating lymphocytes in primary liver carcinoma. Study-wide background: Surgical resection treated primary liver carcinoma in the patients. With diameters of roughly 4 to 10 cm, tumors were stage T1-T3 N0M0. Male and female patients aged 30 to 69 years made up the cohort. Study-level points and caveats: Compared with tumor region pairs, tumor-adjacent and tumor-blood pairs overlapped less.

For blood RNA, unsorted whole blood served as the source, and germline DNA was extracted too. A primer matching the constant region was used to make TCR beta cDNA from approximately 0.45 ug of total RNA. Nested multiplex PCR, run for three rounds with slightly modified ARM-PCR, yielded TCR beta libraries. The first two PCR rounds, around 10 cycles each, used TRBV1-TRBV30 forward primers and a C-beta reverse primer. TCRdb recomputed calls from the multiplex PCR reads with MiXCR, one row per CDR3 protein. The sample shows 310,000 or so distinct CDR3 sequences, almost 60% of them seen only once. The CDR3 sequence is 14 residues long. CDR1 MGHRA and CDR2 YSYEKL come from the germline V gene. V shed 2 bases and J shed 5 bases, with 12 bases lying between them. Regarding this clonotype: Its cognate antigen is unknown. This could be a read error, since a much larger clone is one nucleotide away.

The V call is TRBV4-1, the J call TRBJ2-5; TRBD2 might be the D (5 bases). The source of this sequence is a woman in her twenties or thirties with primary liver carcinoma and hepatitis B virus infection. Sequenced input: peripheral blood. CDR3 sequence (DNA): TGCGCCAGCAGCCAAAGCCAGTCGGGGGAGACCCAGTACTTC. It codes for CASSQSQSGETQYF.